In this sample, the clone carrying this TCR beta chain turned up many times. The sample contains more than one DNA sequence encoding this CDR3. This sample was included in a study of metastatic and nonmetastatic thyroid tumors. Treatment of any kind had been given to no patient before thyroid surgery. MiXCR re-clonotyped the PCR reads for TCRdb. Of about 20,000 clones listed, more than 20% were seen once; the top ten hold about two thirds. V was pared by 5 bases and J by 0 bases, with 14 bases between. This CDR3 has 16 residues. Germline CDR1 reads MNHEY; CDR2 reads SMNVEV (reference sequence). The TCR sequence derives from a male donor with papillary thyroid cancer or a benign thyroid nodule (not recorded which). Some clones in this sample may be carry-over from other donors' samples. What was sequenced was blood. The V and J genes are TRBV27 and TRBJ2-1, with D tentatively TRBD2 (6 bases). DNA of the CDR3: TGTGCCAGCAGTCCCCCGGGAGCGGACTCCTACAATGAGCAGTTCTTC. Translating it yields CASSPPGADSYNEQFF.